The entry below describes one TCR beta chain. Its specificity is not known. This specimen belongs to a study of shared clonotypes between healthy human individuals. The germline V gene encodes CDR1 KGHSH and CDR2 LQKENI. This CDR3 contains 16 residues. Trimming removed 0 bases from V and 2 bases from J; junction bases left unmatched: 4. Data came from immunoSEQ multiplex PCR; TCRdb stores just in-frame clones and leaves some out. The table lists roughly 1,600,000 clones, 97% to 99% of them singletons. General observations from the study: All-four-donor shared clonotypes had higher generation probabilities than non-shared clonotypes did. Sharing across four donors was highest in naive CD4 (approximately 5%) and lowest in memory CD8 (approximately 0.4%).

Sequencing input: naive CD4+ T cells sorted from blood. Stated subset: CD45RA+ positively selected. This TCR derives from a young man in good health. This chain links TRBV18 with TRBJ2-1; 7 bases fit TRBD1. This chain's CDR3 is CASSPPAGQAYNEQFF. The DNA of the CDR3 is TGTGCCAGCTCACCACCAGCCGGACAGGCCTACAATGAGCAGTTCTTC.